This TCR beta chain was identified during a study of T cell repertoires in cytomegalovirus infection (dated by TCRdb to between 2017 and 2020). Describing the broader study: The HLA type of each donor mattered for the analysis, because public TCR beta signatures pointed to carriage of CMV infection along with the matching HLA type.

Sequences SGHDT (CDR1) and YYEEEE (CDR2) are obtained from the germline V gene. Compared with germline, V lacks 5 bases and J lacks 4 bases; bases without a gene match: 6. The CDR3 sequence holds 14 residues, the cysteine and phenylalanine included. CDR3 DNA only is kept here, 42 bases in frame from base 1. Overall results and qualifications from the work: In the ex vivo response, HLA-C-restricted CMV-specific TCR beta clonotypes were dominant, and in two of eight donors the single most frequent clonotype came from this HLA-C-restricted group. Carriers of CMV infection plus the relevant HLA type were discriminated by the cumulative frequency of public TCR beta family members in the study cohort and in an independent 352-donor cohort.

Sequenced on an Illumina HiSeq 1500. TCRdb trimmed the raw reads at Q25, called clones with MiXCR and kept productive beta chains. Rows are combined by CDR3 protein, so each entry shows the most common genes and DNA. Counted in this sample were some 320,000 distinct CDR3 sequences; around 9.5% of them appeared once. The ten biggest clones cover roughly 4.5% of the sample. There are a few counts of this clonotype. The specificity of this receptor is unknown. Per-base quality was not reported, and no clone a single base away is much larger than it. This TCR derives from a human donor in good health (CMV status not recorded). Some clones in this sample may be carry-over from other donors' samples. The chain uses TRBV5-6 and TRBJ1-2, with 9 central nucleotides matching TRBD1. Sequencing was performed on PBMCs. The CDR3 has the sequence CASRDRGGSYGYTF. The base sequence is TGTGCCAGCAGGGACAGGGGCGGTAGCTATGGCTACACCTTC.